Sequencing of this T cell receptor beta chain was carried out in a study of molecular identifiers for immune sequencing clone quantification (dated by TCRdb to 2016 to 2019). For context, the study as a whole: For a replicate experiment, RNA from around 20,000 or 99,000 naive CD8 T cells was divided into five aliquots, of which four were sequenced. This methods study benchmarked molecular-identifier clustering-based TCR repertoire sequencing (MIDCIRS) and TCR RNA copy counting, using CD8 T cells to do so. Study-wide conclusions, independent of this receptor: When barcode sub-clustering was omitted, TCR diversity was inflated by chimeric consensus sequences, with chimeras reaching as high as 47%. Even against a background of some 1 million naive CD8 T cells, spiked-in Jurkat TCR RNA amounting to a single cell's worth was reported to be detectable. Highly expanded clone sizes could be underestimated if identical TCR molecules share a barcode. In CMV-specific effector cells, over 99% of molecules were held by clones above 20 RNA copies, whereas under 1% of molecules were held by such clones in naive cells. Spiked-in Jurkat TCR RNA (approximately 10 copies' worth), which is not part of the donor repertoire, was contained in the naive libraries. Modeling estimated about 3.3 recovered TCR RNA copies per cell, compared with about 9.8 by digital PCR, which implies roughly 29% capture efficiency.

Comment on this clonotype: Its antigen is not yet known. A much bigger clone sits one base away, suggesting this may be a read error.

Libraries of naive CD8 T cells were generated from about 19,000 to 1,100,000 sorted cells, with 10%, 30% or 50% of the purified RNA used. On a BD FACSAria II, naive CD8 T cells were FACS-sorted as CD8+CD4-CCR7+CD45RA+ and collected into RLT Plus buffer. Roughly nine TCR copies' worth of Jurkat RNA were spiked into roughly 17,000-1,100,000 naive CD8 T cell samples to test detection sensitivity. CD8 T cells were enriched using RosetteSep CD8+ T Cell Enrichment Cocktail and Ficoll-Paque, and the enriched cells then underwent ACK red cell lysis. Libraries were built with PCR. Sequencing was performed on an Illumina HiSeq 4000. Bulk TCR libraries were made following a previously described method, with the TCR primers given in Table S5. Total RNA was purified with the Qiagen AllPrep DNA/RNA kit. Before any analysis, reads coming from multiple sequencing runs of the same library were combined into one pool. Under the source paper's analysis protocol: Reads were retained only if their TCR constant sequence matched exactly, and those retained reads were trimmed to 150 nt and grouped according to their 12-nt molecular barcodes. Within each barcode group, reads were sub-clustered at a 15% Levenshtein threshold, and quality-weighted consensus sequences were built per RNA molecule. Non-functional sequences were removed, as were lower-count sequences one edit away from another. Based on a fit of two negative binomial distributions, barcode sub-clusters having less than 20% of the maximum read count were discarded. TCRdb itself trimmed the public reads at Q25 with fastp, ran MiXCR and retained productive beta chains. CDR3 protein sequences are deduplicated, and each keeps its most common genes and DNA. These V and J calls are TCRdb output, not the study's own analysis. The sample table holds 20,000 to 30,000 distinct CDR3 sequences, of which over 15% were seen once. The ten largest make up roughly 1% of the sample.

CDR1 and CDR2, per the germline V gene, are SGHRS and YFSETQ. The CDR3 holds 12 amino acids from the cysteine to the phenylalanine. This entry keeps only the CDR3 DNA: 36 bases, framed from base 1. V is reduced by 2 bases and J by 8 bases, leaving a spacing of 9 bases between them. The rearrangement combines TRBV5-1 with TRBJ2-3; no D gene call is confident. The origin of this receptor is a human donor in good health. Some libraries in this study had Jurkat cell RNA spiked in. Sequenced material: naive CD8+ T cells from blood, with Jurkat cell RNA spiked in. The label giving this sample's cell subset or site can be read as: FACS-sorted CD8+CD4-CCR7+CD45RA+ naive T cells. The CDR3 here reads CASSFLSGTQYF. The DNA sequence is as follows: TGCGCCAGCAGCTTTTTATCAGGTACGCAGTATTTT.